The clone carrying this TCR beta chain was detected many times. What it recognizes is unknown. Germline V gene data show CDR1 as MNHNS and CDR2 as SASEGT. V lost 4 bases, J lost 15 bases, and 19 bases lay in between. The CDR3 length is 13 residues. The entry originates in a study of CD8 T cells in ankylosing spondylitis. Notes on the study in general: Reportedly, disease-linked clones are significantly enriched in ankylosing spondylitis patients' matched synovial fluid. A TCR beta motif of fewer than ten highly homologous variants seemed to mark ankylosing spondylitis blood. Reactive arthritis synovial fluid and blood previously showed some of these motif variants.

MiXCR, run by TCRdb on the 5' RACE reads, gives a single entry per CDR3 protein. The repertoire holds about 250,000 distinct CDR3 sequences, with roughly 32% as singletons. Sequenced: blood, either unsorted or a sorted T cell fraction (not recorded which). The sequence derives from a male donor with ankylosing spondylitis or in good health (not recorded which). The chain recombines TRBV6-1 with TRBJ2-1; D could derive from TRBD1 or TRBD2 (5 bases each). The CDR3 coding sequence is TGTGCCAGCAGTGGGGACGCAACCCTGTCGCCGTTCTTC. Its protein is CASSGDATLSPFF.